This TCR beta chain was identified during a study of blood T cell repertoires in COVID-19. Original handling: Amplification from reference gene primers served as the basis for estimated nucleated cell counts. The protocol was immunoSEQ multiplex PCR, while the TCRdb copy is restricted to in-frame clones and leaves out a portion. V and J calls and clone size are copied from that table; D and trimming were computed from the DNA. The data show some 370,000 clones, with 89% seen just once and roughly 1.2% held by the top ten. Germline-derived CDR1 and CDR2 are MNHEY and SVGAGI. The CDR3 consists of 11 residues. Deletions cut 6 bases from V and 6 bases from J, with 8 bases between.

The source of this sequence is a man aged 35 to 55 with acute or convalescent COVID-19. The sequenced sample consisted of peripheral blood. The V call is TRBV6-5, the J call TRBJ1-2, with unresolved D. CDR3: CASRRFDGYTF. CDR3 DNA sequence: TGTGCCAGCAGACGGTTTGATGGCTACACCTTC.